This T cell receptor (beta chain) was captured in a study of beta chain features in type 1 diabetes. V dropped 6 bases and J dropped 0 bases, with 3 bases sitting between them. This CDR3 spans 13 amino acids. Germline loops: CDR1 LNHDA, CDR2 SQIVND (reference sequence). Expressed TCRB transcripts were sequenced after all isolated RNA was converted to cDNA. The repertoire was sequenced with immunoSEQ multiplex PCR; TCRdb's copy has only in-frame clones and lacks some. The data show hundreds of thousands of clones, around 68% seen once. The sample was naive CD4+ T cells from blood. The chain links TRBV19 to TRBJ2-6; D not certain. This clonotype originated in a man younger than 40 in good health. The DNA for the CDR3 is TGTGCCAGTAGCAGCTCTGGGGCCAACGTCCTGACTTTC. Translating it yields CASSSSGANVLTF.